This T cell receptor (beta chain) came from a study of T cells after yellow fever vaccination. Study-wide results and limits: The CD4 compartment and the CD8 compartment contained a small share of clonotypes in common. Subsequent to the booster, the majority of primary-vaccination clones reappeared (around 97% CD4, approximately 90% CD8).

Trimming took 1 base from V and 0 from J, leaving 4 bases between them. The CDR3 has 13 amino acids. CDR1 WSHSY and CDR2 SAAADI come from the germline V gene. UMIs and a universal primer site were added when TCR cDNA was made by 5'RACE template switching. MiXCR was run by TCRdb on the 5' RACE reads, yielding one entry per CDR3 protein. The sample shows about 320,000 distinct CDR3 sequences, 3.5% to 4.5% of them seen only once. This clonotype was observed many times. Antigen: not known. This sequence originates from a man between 18 and 29 years old who received the YFV17D yellow fever vaccine. Sequenced material: PBMCs, taken 15 days after the yellow fever booster vaccination. The J gene is TRBJ2-7, the V gene TRBV10-2, with D uncertain. Here the CDR3 DNA reads TGCGCCAGCAGTGAGTTGGTCTCCTACGAGCAGTACTTC. Translated: CASSELVSYEQYF.